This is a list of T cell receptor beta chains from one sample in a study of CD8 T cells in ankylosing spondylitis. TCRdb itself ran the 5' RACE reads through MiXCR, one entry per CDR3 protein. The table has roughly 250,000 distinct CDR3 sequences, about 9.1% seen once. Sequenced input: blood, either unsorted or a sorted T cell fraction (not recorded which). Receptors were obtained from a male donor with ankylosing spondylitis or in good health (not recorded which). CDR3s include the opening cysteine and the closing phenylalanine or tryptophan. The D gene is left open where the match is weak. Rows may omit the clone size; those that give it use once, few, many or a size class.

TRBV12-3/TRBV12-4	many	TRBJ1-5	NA	TGTGCCAGCAGTTTATTGGGGGTGAAAAACAATCAGCCCCAGCATTTT	CASSLLGVKNNQPQHF
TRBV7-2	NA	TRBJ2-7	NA	TGTGCCAGCAGCTTAGTTATTAGCCCTAGCGAGCAGTACTTC	CASSLVISPSEQYF
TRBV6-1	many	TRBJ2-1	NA	TGTGCCAGCAATATCCCGGGACTGCCCTACAATGAGCAGTTCTTC	CASNIPGLPYNEQFF
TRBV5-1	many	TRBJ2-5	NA	TGCGCCAGCAGCCACGGGTCGTACCAAGAGACCCAGTACTTC	CASSHGSYQETQYF
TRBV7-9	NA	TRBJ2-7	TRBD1	TGTGCCAGCAGTTCGCCGGGACAGGGGAACGAGCAGTACTTC	CASSSPGQGNEQYF
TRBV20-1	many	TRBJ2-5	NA	TGCAGTGTCGTTTTACCAGGCGGGGAGACCCAGTACTTC	CSVVLPGGETQYF
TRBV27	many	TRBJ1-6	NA	TGTGCCAGCAGTTTGGGCAGTGACGCTTCACCCCTCCACTTT	CASSLGSDASPLHF
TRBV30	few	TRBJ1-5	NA	TGTGCCTGGAGCCCCAGGAAGGGCGGACAGCCCCAGCATTTT	CAWSPRKGGQPQHF
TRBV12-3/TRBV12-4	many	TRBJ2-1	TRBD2	TGTGCCAGCACCTTAGGGACTAGCCGACCGAATGAGCAGTTCTTC	CASTLGTSRPNEQFF
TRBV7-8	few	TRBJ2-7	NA	TGTGCCAGCAGCCGCCCCCACACAGGAGTATACGAGCAGTACTTC	CASSRPHTGVYEQYF
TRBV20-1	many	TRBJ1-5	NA	TGCAGTGCTAGGTCCGATAGCAATCAGCCCCAGCATTTT	CSARSDSNQPQHF
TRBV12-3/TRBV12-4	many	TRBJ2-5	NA	TGTGCCAGTTCTAAAGGCGGAGAGACCCAGTACTTC	CASSKGGETQYF
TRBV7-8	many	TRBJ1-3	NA	TGTGCCAGCAGCTTAGCGGTACACTCTGGAAACACCATATATTTT	CASSLAVHSGNTIYF
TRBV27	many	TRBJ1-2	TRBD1	TGTGCCACCGCATCAGGGGGGGGCTACACCTTC	CATASGGGYTF
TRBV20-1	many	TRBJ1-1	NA	TGCAGTGCTAGATCCACCGGGACCGGGGGCACTGAAGCTTTCTTT	CSARSTGTGGTEAFF
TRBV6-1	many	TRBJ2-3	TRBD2	TGTGCCAGCAGTGAAGGTAGCGGGGGCGATACGCAGTATTTT	CASSEGSGGDTQYF
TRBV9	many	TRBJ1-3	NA	TGTGCCAGCAGCACTCGTCTAGGGGCTGGAAACACCATATATTTT	CASSTRLGAGNTIYF
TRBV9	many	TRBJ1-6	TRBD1	TGTGCCAGCAGGCAGGGGACAGACTATAATTCACCCCTCCACTTT	CASRQGTDYNSPLHF
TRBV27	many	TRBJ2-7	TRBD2	TGTGCCAGCAGTTTTTCGCTAGCGGGAGTGTACGAGCAGTACTTC	CASSFSLAGVYEQYF
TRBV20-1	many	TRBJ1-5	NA	TGCAGTGCCAGCCCCGGGACACCTCATCAGCCCCAGCATTTT	CSASPGTPHQPQHF
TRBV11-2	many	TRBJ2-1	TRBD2	TGTGCCAGCAGCCCCCCGCCTAGCGGGAAGATATCCTACAATGAGCAGTTCTTC	CASSPPPSGKISYNEQFF
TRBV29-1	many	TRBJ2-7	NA	TGCAGCGTTGTGCTAGACGGCTACGAGCAGTACTTC	CSVVLDGYEQYF
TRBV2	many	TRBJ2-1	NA	TGTGCCAGCAGCTTCTTTGGGGGGGCAAATGAGCAGTTCTTC	CASSFFGGANEQFF
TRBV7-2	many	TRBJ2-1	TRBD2	TGTGCCAGCAGCCCAGAAGTAGCAGCGGGAGTCTATGAGCAGTTCTTC	CASSPEVAAGVYEQFF
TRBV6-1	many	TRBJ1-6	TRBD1	TGTGCCACCCGGCTCCTACAGGGGGCACCCAATTCACCCCTCCACTTT	CATRLLQGAPNSPLHF
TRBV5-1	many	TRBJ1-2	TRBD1	TGCGCCAGCAGCGAAAACAGGGGAGGCTATGGCTACACCTTC	CASSENRGGYGYTF
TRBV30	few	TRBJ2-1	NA	TGTGCCTGGAGTGCAGGTAGGAGAAGTGAGCAGTTCTTC	CAWSAGRRSEQFF
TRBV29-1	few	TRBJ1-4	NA	TGCAGCGTTGGTGGACAGCATGAAAAACTGTTTTTT	CSVGGQHEKLFF
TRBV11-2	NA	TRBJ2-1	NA	TGTGCCAGCAGCCAAACGCAGAGCTCCTACAATGAGCAGTTCTTC	CASSQTQSSYNEQFF
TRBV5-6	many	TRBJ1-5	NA	TGTGCCAGCAGCTTGGAAGCAAATCAGCCCCAGCATTTT	CASSLEANQPQHF
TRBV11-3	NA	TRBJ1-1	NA	TGTGCCAGCAGCTTAATGGCGGGCCAGAACACTGAAGCTTTCTTT	CASSLMAGQNTEAFF
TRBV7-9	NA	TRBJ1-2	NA	TGTGCCAGCAGCTTCAGGGGCGGCTATGGCTACACCTTC	CASSFRGGYGYTF
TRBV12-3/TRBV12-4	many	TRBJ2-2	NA	TGTGCCAGCAGTTTCTCCGCCAGGGCCACCGGGGAGCTGTTTTTT	CASSFSARATGELFF
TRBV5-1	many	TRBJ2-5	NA	TGCGCCAGCAGCTCCTCTGGGATCCAAGAGACCCAGTACTTC	CASSSSGIQETQYF
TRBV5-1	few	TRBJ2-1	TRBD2	TGCGCCAGCAGCTTGGATAGCGGGAGGGATGAGCAGTTCTTC	CASSLDSGRDEQFF
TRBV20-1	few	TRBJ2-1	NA	TGCAGTGCTAGAAAAGAAAGACTAGGGACTTACAATGAGCAGTTCTTC	CSARKERLGTYNEQFF
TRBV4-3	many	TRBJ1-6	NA	TGCGCCAGCAGCCAAGACAGGACCGTGAATTCACCCCTCCACTTT	CASSQDRTVNSPLHF
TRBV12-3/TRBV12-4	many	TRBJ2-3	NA	TGTGCCAGCAGTTTCGCCCTAAGGGGTGATACGCAGTATTTT	CASSFALRGDTQYF
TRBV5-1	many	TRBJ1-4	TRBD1	TGCGCCAGCAGCTTGCGGGCTCAGGGGGCTAATGAAAAACTGTTTTTT	CASSLRAQGANEKLFF
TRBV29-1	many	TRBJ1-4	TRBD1	TGCAGCGTTATAGAACCGACAGGGGTTGGTGAAAAACTGTTTTTT	CSVIEPTGVGEKLFF
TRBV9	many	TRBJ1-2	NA	TGTGCCAGCAGCGAAGGTTTCCTCCAGGGCTACACCTTC	CASSEGFLQGYTF
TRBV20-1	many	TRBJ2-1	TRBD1	TGCAGTGTCTACTCCCGACAGGGAAACAATGAGCAGTTCTTC	CSVYSRQGNNEQFF
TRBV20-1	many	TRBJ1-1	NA	TGCAGTGCTAGAGATGTACAGGAGGACACTGAAGCTTTCTTT	CSARDVQEDTEAFF
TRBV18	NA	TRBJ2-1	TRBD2	TGTGCCAGCTCACCACCGGGACTAGCGGGAGGGCAGGAGCAGTTCTTC	CASSPPGLAGGQEQFF
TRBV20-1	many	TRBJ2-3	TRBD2	TGCAGTGCTAGAGCGGGGGGGCGAGATACGCAGTATTTT	CSARAGGRDTQYF
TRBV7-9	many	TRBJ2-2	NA	TGTGCCAGCAGTCCCGGGACCCTCCTAACCGGGGAGCTGTTTTTT	CASSPGTLLTGELFF
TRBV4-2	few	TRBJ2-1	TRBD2	TGTGCCAGCAGCCGTTCGGGACTAGCAGGGGGCAATGAGCAGTTCTTC	CASSRSGLAGGNEQFF
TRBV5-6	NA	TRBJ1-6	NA	TGTGCCAGCAGCTTGGCGGGGTATAATTCACCCCTCCACTTT	CASSLAGYNSPLHF
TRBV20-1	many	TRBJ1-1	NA	TGCAGTGCAAAACTCGGGGGAGGGGGTGGAACTGAAGCTTTCTTT	CSAKLGGGGGTEAFF
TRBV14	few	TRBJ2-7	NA	TGTGCCAGCAGCCAGGTGGGATTTTTGCGCGAGCAGTACTTC	CASSQVGFLREQYF
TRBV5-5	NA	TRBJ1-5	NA	TGTGCCAGCAGCTACGGTGACAATCAGCCCCAGCATTTT	CASSYGDNQPQHF
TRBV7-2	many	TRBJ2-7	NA	TGTGCCAGCAGCTTAGATCGCGGGGGCTACTACGAGCAGTACTTC	CASSLDRGGYYEQYF
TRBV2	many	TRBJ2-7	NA	TGTGCCAGCAGTAAAGGGTACGAGCAGTACTTC	CASSKGYEQYF
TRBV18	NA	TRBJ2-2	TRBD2	TGTGCCAGCTCAGTTACAGCCGGGACTACTCTCAACGGGGAGCTGTTTTTT	CASSVTAGTTLNGELFF
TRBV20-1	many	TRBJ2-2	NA	TGCAGTGCAGAAGACACCGGGGAGCTGTTTTTT	CSAEDTGELFF